These 28 T cell receptor beta chains share one sample of origin, sequenced in a study of T cells in Graves' hyperthyroidism and ophthalmopathy. The source material, RNA transcripts, was used to amplify TCR beta CDR3 regions. TCR CDR3 regions were first amplified by RT-PCR with HTBI primers. Each CDR3 protein gets one entry after TCRdb re-called the multiplex PCR reads with MiXCR. The repertoire holds approximately 530,000 distinct CDR3 sequences, with 16% as singletons. The sample taken for sequencing was blood. The origin of the receptors is a woman aged 18-29 years with Graves' hyperthyroidism.

V gene TRBV10-2 combines with J gene TRBJ1-1, with a weak D call TRBD1 (6 bases). Per the germline V gene, CDR1 is WSHSY and CDR2 is SAAADI. The V end was cut by 6 bases, the J end by 3 bases, with 11 bases between. CDR3 length equals 13 residues. For the CDR3, the DNA is TGCGCCAGCAGCGGGGGGCTGGACACTGAAGCTTTCTTT. It codes for CASSGGLDTEAFF.

This clonotype occurred many times. This chain links TRBV12-3 or TRBV12-4 with TRBJ2-7, with D hard to call. This CDR3 region has 11 residues. V was shortened by 5 bases and J by 5 bases, with 7 bases between the two germline ends. For the CDR3, the DNA is TGTGCCAGCAGTCCGGATCACGAGCAGTACTTC. It yields the protein CASSPDHEQYF.

A few counts support this clonotype. This sequence joins TRBV12-3 or TRBV12-4 and TRBJ2-2; 10 bases line up with TRBD2. V was clipped by 5 bases and J by 2 bases; unmatched bases: 8. The length of the CDR3 is 17 residues. For the CDR3, the DNA is TGTGCCAGCAGTCCTAGTAGCGGGGGGCTTAACACCGGGGAGCTGTTTTTT. It specifies CASSPSSGGLNTGELFF.

The table lists this clonotype with a few counts. The chain couples TRBV7-9 to TRBJ2-1; D gene uncertain. This CDR3 spans 12 amino acids. Germline V gene data show CDR1 as SEHNR and CDR2 as FQNEAQ (reference sequence). V was shortened by 2 bases and J by 9 bases, with 8 bases between the two germline ends. The chain's CDR3 is CASSLNRPEQFF. The DNA of the CDR3 is TGTGCCAGCAGCTTAAATCGTCCTGAGCAGTTCTTC.

The chain links TRBV6-6 to TRBJ1-6; D is possibly TRBD1 (6 bases). Per the germline V gene, CDR1 is MNHNY and CDR2 is SVGAGI (reference sequence). The CDR3 runs to 15 residues. The V gene lost 0 bases and the J gene lost 10 bases, with 13 bases spanning the gap. The CDR3 DNA sequence: TGTGCCAGCAGTTACTCACAAGCGAGGGGGTCACCCCTCCACTTT. Residues: CASSYSQARGSPLHF.

This clonotype has a count of ten or more. CDR3 sequence: CAISVTSGQETQYF. DNA of the CDR3: TGTGCCATCAGCGTGACTAGCGGCCAAGAGACCCAGTACTTC. V usage is TRBV10-3 and J usage is TRBJ2-5; 9 nucleotides line up with TRBD2. Germline CDR1 ENHRY, CDR2 SYGVKD. The CDR3 covers 14 residues. The J segment lost 1 base and the V segment lost 6 bases, leaving 3 bases of the junction unmatched.

The chain links TRBV27 to TRBJ1-4; 10 bases match TRBD1. Germline-derived CDR1 and CDR2 are MNHEY and SMNVEV (reference sequence). Unmatched junction bases numbered 1, after V lost 2 bases and J lost 7 bases. This CDR3 has 14 amino acids. CDR3 amino acids: CASSLGQGGEKLFF. CDR3 coding DNA: TGTGCCAGCAGTTTAGGACAGGGGGGTGAAAAACTGTTTTTT.

There are a few counts of this clonotype. J is TRBJ2-5 and V is TRBV30; no clear D. The CDR3 sequence is 13 residues long. Germline CDR1 reads GTSNPN; CDR2 reads SVGIG (reference sequence). V was pared by 5 bases and J by 0 bases, with 10 bases between. CDR3 sequence (DNA): TGTGCCTGGTTGGGAACGTACCAAGAGACCCAGTACTTC. It codes for CAWLGTYQETQYF.

This clonotype was detected many times. The rearrangement joins TRBV18 to TRBJ1-2, with D perhaps TRBD1 (5 bases). The CDR3 is 13 residues long. Germline V gene sequence: CDR1 KGHSH, CDR2 LQKENI. The germline V and J ends were trimmed by 2 bases and 7 bases, with 11 bases remaining between them. The CDR3, as DNA: TGTGCCAGCTCACCAATCGGGACTGGTGGCTACACCTTC. This sequence encodes CASSPIGTGGYTF.

This clonotype has only a few counts. The chain links TRBV7-9 to TRBJ2-7, with D tentatively TRBD2 (5 bases). In germline, CDR1 is SEHNR, CDR2 FQNEAQ (reference sequence). The CDR3 totals 15 residues. V was trimmed by 3 bases and J by 2 bases, leaving 14 bases between them. CDR3 DNA sequence: TGTGCCAGCAGCTTCTCGGCTAGCCGAACCTACGAGCAGTACTTC. Translated: CASSFSASRTYEQYF.

The CDR3 reads CASSQDGAGNTIYF. The DNA of the CDR3 is TGCGCCAGCAGCCAAGATGGGGCTGGAAACACCATATATTTT. The chain uses TRBV4-3 and TRBJ1-3; unclear D gene. Germline V gene data show CDR1 as LGHNA and CDR2 as YSLEER. CDR3 length: 14 residues. V lost 0 bases, J lost 2 bases, and 5 bases lay in between.

This chain joins TRBV15 and TRBJ2-5, with 8 bases that match TRBD2. The junction had 8 bases not matched to a gene; V was cut back by 1 base and J by 7 bases. CDR1 is LNHNV and CDR2 is YYDKDF in the germline V gene (reference sequence). The CDR3 length is 15 residues. The CDR3 bases are TGTGCCACCAGCAGAGGACGGGAGGGGAAAGTGACCCAGTACTTC. Translating gives CATSRGREGKVTQYF.

V usage is TRBV7-9 and J usage is TRBJ2-7; 14 nucleotides align to TRBD2. Germline values: CDR1 SEHNR, CDR2 FQNEAQ (reference sequence). CDR3 size: 17 residues. J was trimmed by 1 base and V by 6 bases; bases with no gene match: 8. The CDR3 here is CASSSGTSGRRSYEQYF. CDR3 coding DNA: TGTGCCAGCAGTTCCGGGACTAGCGGGAGAAGGTCCTACGAGCAGTACTTC.

This clonotype was seen at least ten times. The rearrangement joins TRBV2 to TRBJ2-7; D gene uncertain. Trimming took off 5 bases at V and 0 bases at J, with 8 bases between the two ends. CDR1 is SNHLY and CDR2 is FYNNEI in the germline V gene. The CDR3 is 13 amino acids. CDR3 nucleotide sequence: TGTGCCAGCAGTCCCCCGGTCTCCTACGAGCAGTACTTC. Translated, it gives CASSPPVSYEQYF. The entire variable domain, with the rest obtained from reference TRBV2 and TRBJ2-7, is as follows: EPEVTQTPSHQVTQMGQEVILRCVPISNHLYFYWYRQILGQKVEFLVSFYNNEISEKSEIFDDQFSVERPDGSNFTLKIRSTKLEDSAMYFCASSPPVSYEQYFGPGTRLTVT.

This clonotype was observed a handful of times. The CDR3 DNA reads TGCGCCAGCAGCCAAAAGGGAATAGCGGGGGAGCTCACAGATACGCAGTATTTT. Amino acids: CASSQKGIAGELTDTQYF. The chain employs TRBV4-3 and TRBJ2-3; TRBD2 matches 9 bases. Germline assignment: CDR1 LGHNA and CDR2 YSLEER. This CDR3 spans 18 amino acids. The J segment lost 2 bases and the V segment lost 2 bases, leaving 11 bases of the junction unmatched.

J is TRBJ2-5 and V is TRBV12-3 or TRBV12-4, with 15 bases identical to TRBD2. The CDR3 sequence is 16 residues long. V lost 5 bases and J lost 4; bases outside the gene matches: 5. The CDR3 bases are TGTGCCAGCAGTCCGAGGACTAGCGGGAGGGGAGAGACCCAGTACTTC. Its translation is CASSPRTSGRGETQYF.

The chain couples TRBV11-3 to TRBJ2-7; the D gene could be TRBD1 or TRBD2 (5 bases each). The CDR3 is 16 amino acids. V lost 0 bases and J 0 bases, leaving 12 bases between the germline ends. Per the germline V gene, CDR1 is SGHNT and CDR2 is YENEEA. CDR3 amino acids: CASSLELGRGSYEQYF. The CDR3 DNA reads TGTGCCAGCAGCTTAGAGTTGGGACGGGGCTCCTACGAGCAGTACTTC.

Ten or more counts support this clonotype. This rearrangement joins TRBV7-2 to TRBJ1-1; no definite D call. There are 13 residues in the CDR3. Trimming shortened V by 1 base and J by 7 bases, and 10 bases separated the two germline ends. CDR1 is SGHTA, CDR2 FQGNSA, per germline. For the CDR3, the DNA is TGTGCCAGCAGCTTAGTGGTCGGTATTGAAGCTTTCTTT. Translating it yields CASSLVVGIEAFF.

As DNA, the CDR3 is TGCAGTACCCGTTCTTCGCATGAGCAGTTCTTC. This sequence encodes CSTRSSHEQFF. V is TRBV20-1 and J is TRBJ2-1; D not resolved. The CDR3 has 11 amino acids. V shed 8 bases and J shed 8 bases, with 13 bases lying between them. Germline CDR1 reads DFQATT; CDR2 reads SNEGSKA (reference sequence).

Points on this clonotype: Given a much more abundant clone one base away, this may be a read error. The V gene is TRBV28, the J gene TRBJ2-1, with 7 bases identical to TRBD2. Per the germline V gene, CDR1 is MDHEN and CDR2 is SYDVKM. V was pared by 6 bases and J by 4 bases, with 9 bases of the junction left unmatched. The CDR3 consists of 15 residues. The CDR3 sequence is CASRGSGWQYNEQFF. The CDR3 nucleotides read TGTGCCAGCAGGGGTAGCGGGTGGCAATACAATGAGCAGTTCTTC.

This clonotype has at least ten counts. The genes are TRBV20-1 and TRBJ2-1; D is unclear. V dropped 3 bases and J dropped 6 bases, with 12 bases sitting between them. The CDR3 spans 13 residues. The germline CDR1 and CDR2 sequences are DFQATT and SNEGSKA (reference sequence). The CDR3 region is CSASASPSNEQFF. The CDR3 nucleotides are TGCAGTGCTAGCGCTAGTCCAAGCAATGAGCAGTTCTTC.

In this sample, this clonotype turned up many times. V and J are TRBV2 and TRBJ1-5, with D unresolved. The CDR3 runs to 13 residues. Germline-derived CDR1 and CDR2 are SNHLY and FYNNEI. Trimming shortened V by 6 bases and J by 2 bases, and 8 bases separated the two germline ends. The CDR3 DNA reads as TGTGCCAGCAGGGCCTCAGGCAATCAGCCCCAGCATTTT. Encoded protein: CASRASGNQPQHF.

This clonotype occurred a few times. The CDR3 loop reads CSARDGGTATSREQYF. The CDR3 DNA sequence: TGCAGTGCTAGAGATGGCGGGACAGCGACTTCTAGGGAGCAGTACTTC. The chain has TRBV20-1 and TRBJ2-7, with a tentative D call TRBD1 (7 bases). The V and J ends lost 0 bases and 7 bases respectively, with 22 bases between them. Germline CDR1 DFQATT, CDR2 SNEGSKA (reference sequence). The CDR3 spans 16 residues.

This clonotype was counted only a few times. V usage is TRBV5-1 and J usage is TRBJ2-2; 10 nucleotides align to TRBD2. After removal of 4 bases from V and 6 bases from J, the junction contained 6 bases not matched to a gene. CDR3 size: 15 residues. From germline, CDR1 is SGHRS and CDR2 YFSETQ. The CDR3 sequence: CASSTYGTSAGELFF. Written as DNA, the CDR3 is TGCGCCAGCAGCACATACGGGACTAGCGCCGGGGAGCTGTTTTTT.

In this sample, this clonotype turned up many times. V usage is TRBV5-1 and J usage is TRBJ2-7; 8 bases map to TRBD2. The germline CDR1 and CDR2 sequences are SGHRS and YFSETQ. The CDR3 length is 15 residues. V lost 3 bases to trimming and J lost 2 bases; unmatched junction nucleotides: 7. The CDR3 nucleotides are TGCGCCAGCAGCTCGGGACTAGGCTTAACCTACGAGCAGTACTTC. Translated, it gives CASSSGLGLTYEQYF.

This clonotype was observed at least ten times. The chain uses TRBV7-2 and TRBJ2-7, with 10 nucleotides matching TRBD1. Germline V lookup: CDR1 SGHTA, CDR2 FQGNSA. The CDR3 runs to 14 residues. V was clipped by 4 bases and J by 5 bases; unmatched bases: 5. In DNA form, the CDR3 reads TGTGCCAGCAGCTCGACAGGGGGCATCCACGAGCAGTACTTC. This codes for CASSSTGGIHEQYF.

This clonotype was detected only a few times. The V call is TRBV10-2, the J call TRBJ1-4; D is ambiguous. The CDR3 runs to 15 residues. The V gene's germline CDR1 is WSHSY and CDR2 SAAADI. V was clipped by 2 bases and J by 6 bases, with 13 bases between them. The CDR3 bases are TGCGCCAGCAGTGAGGTGGTAGCGCGTGATGAAAAACTGTTTTTT. Residues: CASSEVVARDEKLFF.

This clonotype was observed at least ten times. This chain links TRBV11-2 with TRBJ2-3, with 12 bases fitting TRBD1. The CDR3 totals 16 residues. CDR1 is SGHAT, CDR2 FQNNGV, per germline. The V gene end was trimmed by 4 bases and the J gene end by 6 bases; junction bases not matched to a gene: 8. The CDR3 protein is CASSSGQGAREDTQYF. DNA of the CDR3: TGTGCCAGCAGCTCGGGACAGGGGGCGAGGGAGGATACGCAGTATTTT.